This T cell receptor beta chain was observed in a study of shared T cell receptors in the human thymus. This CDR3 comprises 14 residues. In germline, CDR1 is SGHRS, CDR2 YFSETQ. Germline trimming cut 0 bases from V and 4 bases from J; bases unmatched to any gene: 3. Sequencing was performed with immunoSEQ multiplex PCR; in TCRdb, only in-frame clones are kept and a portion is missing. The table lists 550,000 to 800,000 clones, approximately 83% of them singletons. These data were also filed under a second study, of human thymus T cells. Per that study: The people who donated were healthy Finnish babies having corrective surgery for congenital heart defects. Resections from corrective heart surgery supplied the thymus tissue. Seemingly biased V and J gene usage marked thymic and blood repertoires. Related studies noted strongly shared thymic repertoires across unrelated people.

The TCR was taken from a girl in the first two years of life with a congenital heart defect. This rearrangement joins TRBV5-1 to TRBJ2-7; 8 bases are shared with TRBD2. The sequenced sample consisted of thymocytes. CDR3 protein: CASSLVGTSYEQYF. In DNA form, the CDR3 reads TGCGCCAGCAGCTTGGTTGGGACTAGTTACGAGCAGTACTTC.